This passage covers 28 T cell receptor beta chains from one sample sequenced in a study of T-cell reconstitution after alpha-beta-depleted transplantation in children. Unique molecular identifiers were used to barcode this TCRbeta library. Each CDR3 protein gets one entry after TCRdb re-called the PCR reads with MiXCR. The repertoire holds more than 85,000 distinct CDR3 sequences, with 9% to 12% as singletons. Here the sequenced sample was PBMCs from the stem cell graft donor, taken from the stem cell graft. The receptor source for this set is a human donor who donated a stem cell graft to a child with acute lymphoblastic leukemia.

This clonotype was observed at least ten times. J is TRBJ2-1 and V is TRBV20-1; TRBD1 matches 9 bases. Germline V gene lookup returns CDR1 DFQATT and CDR2 SNEGSKA (reference sequence). There are 13 residues in the CDR3. The V segment lost 6 bases and the J segment 7 bases; nucleotides outside the gene matches: 7. The CDR3 nucleotides read TGCAGTGCCCCCTCCGACAGGGGGAATGAGCAGTTCTTC. Translated, it gives CSAPSDRGNEQFF.

At least ten counts were recorded for this clonotype. V gene TRBV7-6 combines with J gene TRBJ1-1; no clear D. The germline V and J ends were trimmed by 2 bases and 7 bases, with 11 bases remaining between them. Germline CDR1 is SGHVS and CDR2 is FNYEAQ. The CDR3 extends over 13 amino acids. CDR3 nucleotides: TGTGCCAGCAGCTTACTAGAGGCCAGTGAAGCTTTCTTT. It translates to CASSLLEASEAFF.

This clonotype was seen repeatedly, ten times or more. CDR3 region: CASSYYGGGAHNEQFF. The CDR3 DNA sequence: TGTGCCAGCAGTTACTATGGCGGGGGGGCCCACAATGAGCAGTTCTTC. J is TRBJ2-1 and V is TRBV6-5; the match to TRBD2 covers 9 bases. Germline V gene lookup returns CDR1 MNHEY and CDR2 SVGAGI. This CDR3 spans 16 amino acids. J was trimmed by 5 bases and V by 1 base; bases with no gene match: 6.

This clonotype was seen many times. This rearrangement joins TRBV6-2 or TRBV6-3 to TRBJ2-7; 7 bases line up with TRBD1. The CDR3 covers 15 residues. Trimming removed 6 bases from V and 7 bases from J; junction bases left unmatched: 15. Germline assignment: CDR1 MNHEY and CDR2 SVGEGT. The CDR3 protein is CASSRTGTVLREQYF. CDR3 DNA: TGTGCCAGCAGCCGCACCGGGACAGTCTTGCGAGAGCAGTACTTC.

This clonotype showed up many times. The rearrangement uses TRBV7-9 and TRBJ2-1; TRBD2 matches at 9 bases. This CDR3 is 15 amino acids long. V shed 2 bases, J shed 6 bases, and the junction held 5 bases outside the gene matches. Per the germline V gene, CDR1 is SEHNR and CDR2 is FQNEAQ (reference sequence). The chain's CDR3 is CASSLLSSGGNEQFF. In DNA form, the CDR3 reads TGTGCCAGCAGCTTATTAAGTAGCGGGGGCAATGAGCAGTTCTTC. The whole variable domain, remainder taken from reference TRBV7-9 and TRBJ2-1, is DTGVSQNPRHKITKRGQNVTFRCDPISEHNRLYWYRQTLGQGPEFLTYFQNEAQLEKSRLLSDRFSAERPKGSFSTLEIQRTEQGDSAMYLCASSLLSSGGNEQFFGPGTRLTVL.

This clonotype came up many times. The V call is TRBV6-5, the J call TRBJ2-1, with 9 bases aligning to TRBD2. The CDR3 consists of 17 residues. Trimming cost V 2 bases and J 6 bases; bases outside gene matches: 11. The V gene's germline CDR1 is MNHEY and CDR2 SVGAGI. This CDR3 is CASSYGRAGGSTNEQFF. CDR3 DNA: TGTGCCAGCAGTTACGGTCGGGCGGGAGGGAGCACCAATGAGCAGTTCTTC.

This clonotype has ten or more counts. The chain couples TRBV4-1 to TRBJ2-3; 10 bases map to TRBD1. This CDR3 spans 21 amino acids. The germline V gene has CDR1 MGHRA and CDR2 YSYEKL. Trimming removed 0 bases from V and 0 bases from J; junction bases left unmatched: 15. The CDR3 nucleotides are TGCGCCAGCAGCCAAGATCCGGGGGACAGGGGCACACCATTTAGCACAGATACGCAGTATTTT. It yields the protein CASSQDPGDRGTPFSTDTQYF.

Many counts were recorded for this clonotype. No conserved phenylalanine or tryptophan is present at the end of the CDR3, so a read error is the likely explanation. This sequence joins TRBV12-3 or TRBV12-4 and TRBJ2-3; 9 nucleotides agree with TRBD1. V shed 5 bases, J shed 4 bases, and the junction held 7 bases outside the gene matches. This CDR3 comprises 15 residues. The CDR3 DNA is TGTGCCAGCAGTAAGGGACAGGGAGTAGCAGATACGCAGTATTGT. Protein sequence: CASSKGQGVADTQYC.

V is TRBV5-1 and J is TRBJ1-1; 7 bases line up with TRBD1. V lost 4 bases, J lost 4 bases, and 10 bases stayed unmatched. Germline lookup yields CDR1 SGHRS and CDR2 YFSETQ. This CDR3 contains 15 residues. The CDR3 loop reads CASSPSRGGGTEAFF. CDR3 nucleotide sequence: TGCGCCAGCAGCCCCTCCAGGGGGGGGGGCACTGAAGCTTTCTTT.

This clonotype was detected ten times or more. For the CDR3, the DNA is TGTGCCAGCAGCCTAGGACAGGGGGGTAGACACACCGGGGAGCTGTTTTTT. It encodes CASSLGQGGRHTGELFF. The chain is built from TRBV5-5 and TRBJ2-2; 10 bases map to TRBD1. V lost 4 bases, J lost 3 bases, and 9 bases stayed unmatched. Per germline, CDR1 SGHKS and CDR2 YYEKEE (reference sequence). The CDR3 runs to 17 residues.

In this sample, this clonotype turned up many times. The gene calls are TRBV7-3 and TRBJ1-3; D gene unclear. There are 14 residues in the CDR3. Trimming removed 0 bases at V and 0 bases at J, with 3 bases between. From germline, CDR1 is SGHTA and CDR2 FQGTGA. The CDR3 here is CASSLTNSGNTIYF. The DNA of the CDR3 is TGTGCCAGCAGCTTAACGAACTCTGGAAACACCATATATTTT.

This clonotype occurred many times. The V and J genes are TRBV20-1 and TRBJ2-7; 8 bases map to TRBD2. Germline V lookup: CDR1 DFQATT, CDR2 SNEGSKA (reference sequence). The J segment lost 5 bases and the V segment lost 6 bases, leaving 15 bases of the junction unmatched. CDR3 length: 15 residues. CDR3 bases: TGCAGTGCGGATCTCGGGACTAGTTGGCTCGACGAGCAGTACTTC. Encoded protein: CSADLGTSWLDEQYF.

Many counts were recorded for this clonotype. V is TRBV29-1 and J is TRBJ1-4, with D possibly matching TRBD1 (5 bases). Trimming pared 8 bases from V and 7 bases from J, leaving 20 bases between. This CDR3 comprises 14 residues. Germline values: CDR1 SQVTM, CDR2 ANQGSEA. CDR3 loop: CSYTSGGKGEKLFF. The CDR3 region has the DNA TGCAGCTACACGTCTGGGGGAAAGGGTGAAAAACTGTTTTTT.

This clonotype was counted ten times or more. The gene calls are TRBV7-2 and TRBJ2-7; D possibly matches TRBD1 or TRBD2 (7 bases each). CDR3 size: 13 residues. Trimming took 3 bases from V and 13 from J, leaving 19 bases between them. Germline values: CDR1 SGHTA, CDR2 FQGNSA. CDR3 loop: CASSLGLGGGFYF. CDR3 sequence (DNA): TGTGCCAGCAGCTTGGGGTTGGGAGGGGGCTTTTACTTC.

In its sample, this clonotype was seen many times. The chain couples TRBV7-6 to TRBJ2-2, with 7 bases lining up with TRBD1. After removal of 1 base from V and 2 bases from J, the junction contained 4 bases not matched to a gene. Germline lookup yields CDR1 SGHVS and CDR2 FNYEAQ. The CDR3 has 16 amino acids. The DNA for the CDR3 is TGTGCCAGCAGCTTAGTTACAGGGGCAAACACCGGGGAGCTGTTTTTT. Its protein product is CASSLVTGANTGELFF.

In its sample, this clonotype was seen many times. The rearrangement uses TRBV18 and TRBJ2-1, with D maybe TRBD2 (6 bases). The CDR3 loop spans 14 amino acids. CDR1 and CDR2 from the germline V gene are KGHSH and LQKENI. With 8 bases removed from V and 2 bases from J, the gap between germline ends came to 13 bases. CDR3 DNA sequence: TGTGCCAGCCGGGGAAGCGGGCCCTACAATGAGCAGTTCTTC. Its protein is CASRGSGPYNEQFF.

This clonotype showed up many times. The chain links TRBV19 to TRBJ1-2; 7 bases fit TRBD1. The CDR3 sequence is 14 residues long. With V trimmed by 6 bases and J by 5 bases, 9 bases remained unmatched. The germline CDR1 and CDR2 sequences are LNHDA and SQIVND (reference sequence). The DNA of the CDR3 is TGTGCCAGTAGCCTCCGGGACAGAGATTATGGCTACACCTTC. It encodes CASSLRDRDYGYTF.

This clonotype was found many times. V usage is TRBV7-2 and J usage is TRBJ1-5; the D gene is possibly TRBD1 (5 bases). The CDR3 length is 15 residues. V was shortened by 5 bases and J by 3 bases, with 14 bases between the two germline ends. Germline V gene sequence: CDR1 SGHTA, CDR2 FQGNSA. The chain's CDR3 is CASSQRGGTNQPQHF. Written as DNA, the CDR3 is TGTGCCAGCAGCCAGAGGGGCGGCACCAATCAGCCCCAGCATTTT.

The table lists this clonotype with many counts. The chain joins TRBV6-5 to TRBJ2-3; 16 bases agree with TRBD2. The CDR3 spans 15 residues. Germline V gives CDR1 MNHEY, CDR2 SVGAGI. The V and J ends lost 9 bases and 5 bases, in that order; junction bases with no gene match: 5. The CDR3 spells CASGTSGRAGDTQYF. The CDR3 DNA follows: TGTGCCAGTGGGACTAGCGGGAGGGCGGGAGATACGCAGTATTTT.

This clonotype was picked up many times. The chain uses TRBV5-1 and TRBJ2-5; D remains ambiguous. This CDR3 is 13 amino acids long. The germline gives CDR1 SGHRS, CDR2 YFSETQ. V was shortened by 7 bases and J by 1 base, with 11 bases between the two germline ends. The CDR3 reads CASSTDTQETQYF. The CDR3 DNA is TGCGCCAGCTCTACGGATACCCAAGAGACCCAGTACTTC.

This clonotype was detected many times. The gene calls are TRBV29-1 and TRBJ2-7; D perhaps matches TRBD1 (5 bases). Germline loops: CDR1 SQVTM, CDR2 ANQGSEA. The length of the CDR3 is 15 residues. The V end was cut by 4 bases, the J end by 2 bases, with 18 bases between. CDR3 bases: TGCAGCGTTGCAGTTTCAAGGGGTTCTACCTACGAGCAGTACTTC. Its protein is CSVAVSRGSTYEQYF.

This clonotype was found many times. Here the CDR3 DNA reads TGTGCCAGCAGGCGGGGGCCCTCCTACGAGCAGTACTTC. Amino acids: CASRRGPSYEQYF. This sequence joins TRBV27 and TRBJ2-7; a possible D gene is TRBD2 (7 bases). V was clipped by 6 bases and J by 0 bases, with 9 bases between them. Germline V gives CDR1 MNHEY, CDR2 SMNVEV (reference sequence). The CDR3 loop spans 13 amino acids.

There are a few counts of this clonotype. This chain uses TRBV5-1 with TRBJ2-7, with 7 positions matching TRBD1. J lost 5 bases, V lost 6 bases, and 2 bases had no gene match. The germline CDR1 and CDR2 sequences are SGHRS and YFSETQ. The CDR3 spans 11 residues. This CDR3 reads CASKTGDEQYF. For the CDR3, the DNA is TGCGCCAGCAAAACAGGGGACGAGCAGTACTTC. Full variable domain (outside the CDR3, taken from reference TRBV5-1 and TRBJ2-7): KAGVTQTPRYLIKTRGQQVTLSCSPISGHRSVSWYQQTPGQGLQFLFEYFSETQRNKGNFPGRFSGRQFSNSRSEMNVSTLELGDSALYLCASKTGDEQYFGPGTRLTVT.

This clonotype was seen ten or more times. The V gene is TRBV6-1, the J gene TRBJ1-5; no reliable D call. V was pared by 4 bases and J by 4 bases, with 8 bases between. The CDR3 has 13 amino acids. The germline V gene encodes CDR1 MNHNS and CDR2 SASEGT. Written as DNA, the CDR3 is TGTGCCAGCAGTGGACGGGGTAATCAGCCCCAGCATTTT. This codes for CASSGRGNQPQHF.

At least ten counts were recorded for this clonotype. The rearrangement joins TRBV12-3 or TRBV12-4 to TRBJ2-7; unclear D gene. The CDR3 sequence is 14 residues long. Trimming stripped 1 base from V and 0 bases from J, with 7 bases between. CDR3 bases: TGTGCCAGCAGTTTAGAAGGTAACTCCTACGAGCAGTACTTC. This encodes CASSLEGNSYEQYF.

This clonotype was counted ten times or more. The chain carries TRBV5-1 and TRBJ2-2, with D possibly being TRBD2 (6 bases). V was trimmed by 0 bases and J by 4 bases, leaving 7 bases between them. Germline V gene lookup returns CDR1 SGHRS and CDR2 YFSETQ. This CDR3 contains 14 residues. The CDR3 reads CASSLVGGTGELFF. CDR3 coding DNA: TGCGCCAGCAGCTTGGTCGGGGGCACCGGGGAGCTGTTTTTT.

The V call is TRBV7-6, the J call TRBJ2-7; no firm D call. V was trimmed by 5 bases and J by 4 bases, leaving 9 bases between them. The CDR3 runs 12 residues. Germline CDR1 is SGHVS and CDR2 is FNYEAQ. CDR3 DNA: TGTGCCAGCAGCCAGGACGGATACGAGCAGTACTTC. It specifies CASSQDGYEQYF.

This clonotype was recorded many times. The rearrangement links TRBV7-2 to TRBJ2-2, with D unclear. Germline CDR1 SGHTA, CDR2 FQGNSA. V shed 7 bases and J shed 1 base, with 13 bases lying between them. The CDR3 spans 15 residues. This chain's CDR3 is CASTPSLVNTGELFF. Here the CDR3 DNA reads TGTGCCAGCACCCCGTCTCTAGTGAACACCGGGGAGCTGTTTTTT.